The TCR beta chain under discussion was sequenced for a study of OX40 agonist ivuxolimab in advanced cancers. Study summary: At doses from 0.01 to 10 mg/kg, patients were given intravenous ivuxolimab every 2 weeks. Patients undergoing dose escalation presented with hepatocellular carcinoma, melanoma, renal cell or head and neck cancer.

The repertoire was sequenced with immunoSEQ multiplex PCR; TCRdb's copy has only in-frame clones and lacks some. This sample carries tens of thousands of clones, 82% of them seen once, and the ten largest clones take about 7.6%. Regarding this clone: What it recognizes is unknown.

The CDR3 length is 14 residues. J gave up 7 bases and V 8 bases, and 11 bases lay outside the gene matches. CDR1 and CDR2 from the germline V gene are SGHVS and FQNEAQ. Overall study results and limits: The authors did not determine the antigen specificity of the expanded peripheral T cells. Blood T cells, both CD4+ and CD8+, expanded clonally by week 6 at 0.1 to 3.0 mg/kg.

This receptor was obtained from an adult with an advanced solid tumor such as melanoma, head and neck, liver or kidney cancer. The sequences come from CD4+ or CD8+ T cells sorted from blood, collected in a trial of the OX40 agonist ivuxolimab. This chain joins TRBV7-8 and TRBJ2-1; 7 positions match TRBD1. CDR3 residues: CASLGGRDGNEQFF. CDR3 DNA sequence: TGTGCCAGCCTAGGGGGCAGGGACGGGAATGAGCAGTTCTTC.